This TCR beta chain was obtained from a study of identical twins. The V gene's germline CDR1 is SGHTA and CDR2 FQGTGA. The trim removed 2 bases at V and 2 bases at J, leaving 7 bases unmatched. The CDR3 runs to 17 residues. TCRdb independently ran MiXCR on the 5' RACE reads; one entry per CDR3 protein. The profile covers fewer than 900,000 distinct CDR3 sequences, with 21% appearing a single time and roughly 4.3% taken by the ten largest. These data also featured in a second study, about T cells expressing NK-cell markers.

This TCR derives from a woman aged 18-35 years in good health. The sequenced sample was PBMCs. This chain joins TRBV7-3 and TRBJ2-5, with 11 bases fitting TRBD2. DNA for the CDR3: TGTGCCAGCAGCTTATTCCCTAGCGGGGGGCAACAAGAGACCCAGTACTTC. It encodes CASSLFPSGGQQETQYF.